This entry is about one TCR beta chain. Profiling relied on immunoSEQ multiplex PCR, and the TCRdb table lists in-frame clones only, not all of them. Of some 120,000 clones in the sample, around 94% are singletons; the top ten hold 0.02% to 0.03%. These data are taken from a study of human thymus T cells. CDR3 length: 18 amino acids. V lost 1 base to trimming and J lost 0 bases; unmatched junction nucleotides: 9. CDR1 and CDR2 (germline): SGHVS, FQNEAQ. Corrective heart surgery yielded the resections from which the thymus tissue came. Finnish infants who were healthy and having corrective surgery for congenital heart defects made up the donors.

The V and J genes are TRBV7-8 and TRBJ1-5; 7 positions agree with TRBD1. This sequence originates from a boy younger than two with a congenital heart defect but otherwise immunologically healthy. The sample comprised thymus tissue. For the CDR3, the DNA is TGTGCCAGCAGCTTAGGGGACAGCCAACTCTATAGCAATCAGCCCCAGCATTTT. Encoded protein: CASSLGDSQLYSNQPQHF. Variable domain in full (rest from reference TRBV7-8 and TRBJ1-5): GAGVSQSPRYKVAKRGQDVALRCDPISGHVSLFWYQQALGQGPEFLTYFQNEAQLDKSGLPSDRFFAERPEGSVSTLKIQRTQQEDSAVYLCASSLGDSQLYSNQPQHFGDGTRLSIL.